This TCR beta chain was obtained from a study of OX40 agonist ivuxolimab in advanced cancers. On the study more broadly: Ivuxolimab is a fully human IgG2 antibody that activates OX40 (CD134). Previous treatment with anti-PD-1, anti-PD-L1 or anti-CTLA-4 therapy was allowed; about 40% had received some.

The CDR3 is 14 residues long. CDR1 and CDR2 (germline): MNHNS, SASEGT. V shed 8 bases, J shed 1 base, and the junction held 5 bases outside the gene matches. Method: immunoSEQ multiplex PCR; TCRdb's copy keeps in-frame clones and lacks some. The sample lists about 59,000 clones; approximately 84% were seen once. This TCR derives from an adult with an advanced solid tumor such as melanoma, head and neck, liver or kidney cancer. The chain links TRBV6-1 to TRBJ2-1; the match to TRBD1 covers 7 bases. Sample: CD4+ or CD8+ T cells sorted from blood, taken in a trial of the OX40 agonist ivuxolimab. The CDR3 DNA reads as TGTGCCAGCGTGAGGGACAGATCCTACAATGAGCAGTTCTTC. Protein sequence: CASVRDRSYNEQFF.